This TCR beta chain came from a study of shared T cell receptors in the human thymus (dated by TCRdb to the early 2020s). Regarding the study in general: The study investigated the way shared, self-reactive T-cell receptor alpha chains are produced in the human thymus.

A note on this clone: Its antigen is not yet known. Base qualities were left out, and no much larger clone turns up one base away.

The library came from the immunoSEQ multiplex PCR assay. The table comes from immuneACCESS by way of TCRdb, which keeps in-frame sequences with V and J called. Part of the clones is missing from these tables; in studies checked, under half for an unresolved V gene and the rest for unknown reasons. This sample is represented by approximately 660,000 clones; roughly 90% of them were singletons. Jointly, the top ten make up about 0.01% of the sample. The germline V and J ends show losses of 3 bases and 5 bases respectively, and no gene match explains 13 bases of the junction. Counted from cysteine to phenylalanine, this CDR3 has 18 amino acids. Just the 54-base CDR3 DNA is kept, in frame starting at base 1. Sequences KGHSH (CDR1) and LQKENI (CDR2) are obtained from the germline V gene. These data also formed part of another study, on human thymus T cells. As the second paper documents: The donors were immunologically healthy infants in Finland who had open corrective cardiac surgery for congenital heart defects. Thymus tissue was obtained as surgical resects removed during corrective cardiac surgery. V and J gene segment usage appeared biased in both thymic and peripheral blood repertoires. The related research reported highly overlapping thymic TCR repertoires among unrelated individuals. TCR alpha and beta repertoires from about 8 infant thymus samples and four related peripheral blood samples were characterized in the study. Donor ages ranging from about 7 to 244 days were recorded, and more than 5 male and a couple of female infants were included in the cohort. Thymocytes were released mechanically from tissue and stored at -70 °C as pellets of about 8.5-31 million cells. A QIAsymphony instrument was used to extract genomic DNA from frozen cell pellets. TCRB and TCRAD loci were amplified from a standardized quantity of quality-controlled genomic DNA using the immunoSEQ multiplex PCR assay. The amplicons spanned the V(D)J region and were long enough to cover the CDR3 and allow V and J genes to be identified. The amplicons were sequenced on an Illumina platform via the commercial immunoSEQ service. Primer bias and sequencing errors were corrected as previously described, and TCRAD and TCRB were defined on the basis of the IMGT database. immunoSEQ Analyzer 3.0 and VDJTools were used for repertoire analysis, which covered basic statistics, V/J segment usage, diversity estimates, rarefaction and pairwise overlap. Diversity was estimated using the Chao1, ChaoE, Efron-Thisted, Shannon and inverse Simpson indices, and was also estimated on datasets down-sampled to the size of the smallest sample. For repertoire overlap, CDR3 nucleotide sequence, V gene and J gene had to match strictly, and clustering was done by Jaccard-based multidimensional scaling. On average, thymus samples yielded hundreds of thousands of unique TCRB clonotypes, whereas blood samples yielded some 85,000.

Sequencing was performed on thymocytes. Recombination linked TRBV18 to TRBJ2-5; 12 bases in the junction line up with TRBD2. The sequence derives from a boy in the first two years of life with a congenital heart defect. Donor details come from another sample of the same person, matched by shared clones. The DNA is as follows: TGTGCCAGCTCACCGCCACCAGGACTAGCGGGGTTTAGGGAGACCCAGTACTTC. It translates as CASSPPPGLAGFRETQYF.